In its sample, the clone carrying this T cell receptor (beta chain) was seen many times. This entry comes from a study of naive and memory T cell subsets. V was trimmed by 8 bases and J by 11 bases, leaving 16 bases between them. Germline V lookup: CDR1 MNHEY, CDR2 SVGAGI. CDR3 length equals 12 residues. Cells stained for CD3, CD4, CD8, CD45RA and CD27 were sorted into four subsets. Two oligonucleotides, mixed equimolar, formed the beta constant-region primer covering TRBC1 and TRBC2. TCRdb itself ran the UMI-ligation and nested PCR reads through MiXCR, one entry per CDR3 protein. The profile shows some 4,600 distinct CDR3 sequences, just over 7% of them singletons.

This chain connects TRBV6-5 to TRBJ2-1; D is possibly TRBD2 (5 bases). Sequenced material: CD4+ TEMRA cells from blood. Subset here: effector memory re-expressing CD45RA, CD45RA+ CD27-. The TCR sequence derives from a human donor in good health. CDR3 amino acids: CASGLLGIKQFF. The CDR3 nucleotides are TGTGCCAGCGGATTACTAGGTATCAAGCAGTTCTTC.